These 29 T cell receptor beta chains originate from one sample sequenced in a study of CD8+CD57+ T cells in acquired aplastic anemia (dated by TCRdb to between 2017 and 2018). The reads were generated on an Illumina HiSeq 2000. Profiling of TCR beta VDJ combinations and CDR3 sequences used genomic DNA as the template. TCRdb ran its own pipeline on the public reads, namely fastp trimming at Q25 and MiXCR clone calling, and kept in-frame beta chains. Every entry covers one CDR3 protein and lists the most common genes and DNA from its rows. The sample data list approximately 300,000 distinct CDR3 sequences, and 45% to 65% of these were observed just once. The top ten hold 1.3% of the sample. Flow cytometry had shown CD8+CD57+ cell expansion in the patients selected for sequencing. Sample: sorted CD4+, CD8+, or CD8+CD57+ T cells (not recorded which) from PBMCs. The receptors derive from a human donor with aplastic anemia.

The rearrangement joins TRBV6-5 to TRBJ2-7; 9 bases align to TRBD2. The germline V gene encodes CDR1 MNHEY and CDR2 SVGAGI. The junction had 7 bases not matched to a gene; V was cut back by 4 bases and J by 3 bases. This CDR3 has 15 residues. CDR3 region: CASSFEREAVYEQYF. The DNA of the CDR3 is TGTGCCAGCAGTTTCGAGCGGGAGGCAGTCTACGAGCAGTACTTC.

As regards this clonotype: The CDR3 does not end in the conserved phenylalanine or tryptophan, so this is likely a read error. The chain is built from TRBV20-1 and TRBJ1-5; D unclear. The CDR3 runs to 15 residues. CDR1 and CDR2 (germline): DFQATT, SNEGSKA (reference sequence). The germline V and J ends were trimmed by 0 bases and 9 bases, with 18 bases remaining between them. CDR3 residues: CSARDSARAIRPQHL. The CDR3 DNA reads TGCAGTGCTAGAGATTCGGCTAGGGCTATACGGCCCCAGCATCTT.

This clonotype turned up a few times. The rearrangement uses TRBV20-1 and TRBJ2-7; D is unresolved. Trimming stripped 4 bases from V and 12 bases from J, with 19 bases between. This CDR3 spans 12 amino acids. From germline, CDR1 is DFQATT and CDR2 SNEGSKA (reference sequence). The CDR3 region has the DNA TGCAGTGCTACTCCCGGCGGTGAGGTGGGGTACTTC. It specifies CSATPGGEVGYF.

This clonotype was observed at least ten times. The chain employs TRBV7-9 and TRBJ1-1; D is uncertain. With 8 bases removed from V and 1 base from J, the gap between germline ends came to 8 bases. The CDR3 covers 12 residues. Germline V gives CDR1 SEHNR, CDR2 FQNEAQ (reference sequence). CDR3 DNA: TGTGCCAGCGTACCACAGAACACTGAAGCTTTCTTT. Protein product: CASVPQNTEAFF.

CDR3 amino acids: CASSLQRAITEAFF. DNA for the CDR3: TGTGCCAGCAGTTTGCAGAGGGCGATCACTGAAGCTTTCTTT. The rearrangement joins TRBV2 to TRBJ1-1; D is ambiguous. Trimming pared 5 bases from V and 4 bases from J, leaving 14 bases between. The V gene's germline CDR1 is SNHLY and CDR2 FYNNEI. The CDR3 has 14 residues.

The chain joins TRBV7-9 to TRBJ2-1; D is undetermined. Per germline, CDR1 SEHNR and CDR2 FQNEAQ (reference sequence). V was pared by 5 bases and J by 10 bases, with 12 bases between. The CDR3 consists of 12 residues. The CDR3 loop reads CASSRDWREQFF. The CDR3 nucleotides are TGTGCCAGCAGCCGTGACTGGAGAGAGCAGTTCTTC.

This chain connects TRBV13 to TRBJ1-3; D call uncertain. CDR1 PRHDT and CDR2 FYEKMQ come from the germline V gene (reference sequence). The CDR3 extends over 13 amino acids. Trimming took off 4 bases at V and 0 bases at J, with 4 bases between the two ends. CDR3 DNA: TGTGCCAGCAGCTCAGCCTCTGGAAACACCATATATTTT. This sequence encodes CASSSASGNTIYF.

The chain is built from TRBV20-1 and TRBJ2-7; D assignment may be TRBD1 or TRBD2 (6 bases each). The germline V gene encodes CDR1 DFQATT and CDR2 SNEGSKA (reference sequence). The CDR3 totals 13 residues. Between the trimmed V and J ends, which lost 6 bases and 7 bases, there was a span of 19 bases. CDR3 amino acids: CSARPPGAGEQYF. In nucleotides, the CDR3 is TGCAGTGCCCGACCCCCAGGGGCGGGGGAGCAGTACTTC.

In this sample, this clonotype turned up many times. V gene TRBV12-3 or TRBV12-4 combines with J gene TRBJ1-3; unclear D gene. Between the trimmed V and J ends, which lost 6 bases and 0 bases, there was a span of 15 bases. The CDR3 is 16 residues long. CDR3 loop: CASRANSMISGNTIYF. CDR3 sequence (DNA): TGTGCCAGCAGAGCTAATTCTATGATCTCTGGAAACACCATATATTTT.

As to this clonotype: One end of the junction is discordant with germline, which a read error may explain. The CDR3 DNA sequence: TGTGCCAGCAGCTTGGGACTAGCTCGGGGTGACGAGCAGCGCTTC. Amino acids: CASSLGLARGDEQRF. The rearrangement uses TRBV5-1 and TRBJ2-7, with TRBD2 matching 9 bases. The CDR3 spans 15 residues. Germline V lookup: CDR1 SGHRS, CDR2 YFSETQ.

The chain combines TRBV7-8 with TRBJ2-1; TRBD2 agrees at 7 bases. The CDR3 loop spans 18 amino acids. The germline CDR1 and CDR2 sequences are SGHVS and FQNEAQ. Unmatched junction bases numbered 15, after V lost 3 bases and J lost 4 bases. As DNA, the CDR3 is TGTGCCAGCAGCTTTACCCCAAGGGACTACGGGCGATACAATGAGCAGTTCTTC. Encoded protein: CASSFTPRDYGRYNEQFF.

The chain joins TRBV7-6 to TRBJ2-3; D call uncertain. This CDR3 spans 15 amino acids. CDR1 and CDR2 from the germline V gene are SGHVS and FNYEAQ. Between the trimmed V and J ends, which lost 1 base and 2 bases, there was a span of 10 bases. The CDR3 sequence is CASSLEDGFTDTQYF. In DNA, the CDR3 is TGTGCCAGCAGCTTAGAGGACGGTTTCACAGATACGCAGTATTTT.

The chain is built from TRBV10-1 and TRBJ1-5; maybe TRBD1 (5 bases). Germline V gene data show CDR1 as WNHNN and CDR2 as SYGVQD (reference sequence). The CDR3 has 14 amino acids. The ends were cut back, 5 bases at V and 5 bases at J, with 13 bases in the middle. CDR3 bases: TGCGCCAGCAGTCCAGGGATGATCCATCAGCCCCAGCATTTT. It translates to CASSPGMIHQPQHF.

The chain carries TRBV7-9 and TRBJ2-5, with 8 bases lining up with TRBD2. V lost 3 bases, J lost 0 bases, and 0 bases stayed unmatched. CDR1 SEHNR and CDR2 FQNEAQ come from the germline V gene (reference sequence). The CDR3 has 14 residues. The CDR3 protein is CASSFSGDQETQYF. DNA for the CDR3: TGTGCCAGCAGCTTTAGCGGGGACCAAGAGACCCAGTACTTC.

The chain uses TRBV5-6 and TRBJ1-2; D is undetermined. V lost 0 bases and J 3 bases, leaving 9 bases between the germline ends. The CDR3 extends over 14 amino acids. Germline assignment: CDR1 SGHDT and CDR2 YYEEEE. The CDR3 coding sequence is TGTGCCAGCAGCTTGGGGCTGGCAGACTATGGCTACACCTTC. Its translation is CASSLGLADYGYTF.

The chain joins TRBV2 to TRBJ2-5, with 7 bases matching TRBD1. With 6 bases clipped from V and 5 bases from J, the junction kept 6 bases outside the gene matches. Germline lookup yields CDR1 SNHLY and CDR2 FYNNEI. This CDR3 region has 13 residues. CDR3: CASRRGGGETQYF. Written as DNA, the CDR3 is TGTGCCAGCAGGAGAGGGGGCGGGGAGACCCAGTACTTC.

The chain recombines TRBV20-1 with TRBJ1-1; no clear D gene. Trimming left V 0 bases short and J 11 bases short, with 13 bases between. CDR1 DFQATT and CDR2 SNEGSKA come from the germline V gene (reference sequence). This CDR3 is 12 amino acids long. CDR3 in amino acids: CSARDFVGRAFF. The DNA for the CDR3 is TGCAGTGCTAGAGATTTTGTTGGGCGCGCTTTCTTT.

The CDR3 here is CASSVGGGGTF. CDR3 in DNA: TGTGCCAGCAGCGTAGGAGGGGGCGGCACCTTC. The chain couples TRBV9 to TRBJ1-2; 7 bases align to TRBD1. Germline CDR1 is SGDLS and CDR2 is YYNGEE. The CDR3 is made up of 11 amino acids. The ends lost 0 bases at V and 13 bases at J; junction bases unmatched: 3.

This chain joins TRBV7-8 and TRBJ2-7, with D perhaps assigned TRBD1 or TRBD2 (5 bases each). There are 14 residues in the CDR3. Germline V gene sequence: CDR1 SGHVS, CDR2 FQNEAQ. V lost 2 bases and J 3 bases, leaving 11 bases between the germline ends. The CDR3 spells CASSLTGAGYEQYF. DNA of the CDR3: TGTGCCAGCAGCTTAACCGGGGCAGGCTACGAGCAGTACTTC.

This chain links TRBV10-3 with TRBJ2-7; tentatively, D is TRBD1 or TRBD2 (5 bases each). Germline-derived CDR1 and CDR2 are ENHRY and SYGVKD. The CDR3 runs to 13 residues. V was pared by 10 bases and J by 4 bases, with 17 bases between. The CDR3 loop is CATGLGGEYEQYF. The CDR3 nucleotides are TGTGCCACGGGGCTTGGGGGAGAATACGAGCAGTACTTC.

For this clonotype: This may be a read error, as it is one base from a much larger clone. The chain joins TRBV27 to TRBJ1-1; possible D gene TRBD1, 6 bases. This CDR3 region has 15 residues. The germline V gene has CDR1 MNHEY and CDR2 SMNVEV (reference sequence). The CDR3 sequence is CTSSFFAGTTSEAFF. The CDR3 DNA sequence: TGTACCAGCAGTTTCTTCGCCGGGACAACATCTGAAGCTTTCTTT.

This chain joins TRBV15 and TRBJ1-5; weak D call: TRBD1 (5 bases). The length of the CDR3 is 15 residues. The germline V gene has CDR1 LNHNV and CDR2 YYDKDF (reference sequence). V was pared by 1 base and J by 4 bases, with 11 bases between. In DNA form, the CDR3 reads TGTGCCACCAGCAGAGGGGGCCAGACGAATCAGCCCCAGCATTTT. It specifies CATSRGGQTNQPQHF.

For the CDR3, the DNA is TGTGCCAGCAGCTTAGGGGGCGGAAGCACTGAAGCTTTCTTT. Its translation: CASSLGGGSTEAFF. The chain combines TRBV7-9 with TRBJ1-1; maybe TRBD1 (5 bases). V was shortened by 1 base and J by 4 bases, with 10 bases between the two germline ends. CDR3 length equals 14 residues. Germline assignment: CDR1 SEHNR and CDR2 FQNEAQ (reference sequence).

The chain combines TRBV7-8 with TRBJ2-3; 10 bases agree with TRBD2. In germline, CDR1 is SGHVS, CDR2 FQNEAQ. This CDR3 spans 16 amino acids. Trimming removed 5 bases from V and 6 bases from J; junction bases left unmatched: 11. CDR3 DNA: TGTGCCAGCAGCCCTGAAGCGGGGGGGCTTTCTGATACGCAGTATTTT. Translating it yields CASSPEAGGLSDTQYF.

This clonotype was detected a few times. The rearrangement joins TRBV7-9 to TRBJ2-2; 9 bases are a match to TRBD1. V gave up 5 bases and J gave up 4 bases; unmatched junction bases: 8. The CDR3 runs to 16 residues. Germline assignment: CDR1 SEHNR and CDR2 FQNEAQ (reference sequence). CDR3 sequence (DNA): TGTGCCAGCAGCAGAGGGGGGACAGGGCTCACCGGGGAGCTGTTTTTT. Its protein product is CASSRGGTGLTGELFF. Full variable domain (remainder filled in from reference TRBV7-9 and TRBJ2-2): DTGVSQNPRHKITKRGQNVTFRCDPISEHNRLYWYRQTLGQGPEFLTYFQNEAQLEKSRLLSDRFSAERPKGSFSTLEIQRTEQGDSAMYLCASSRGGTGLTGELFFGEGSRLTVL.

Only a few counts were recorded for this clonotype. For the CDR3, the DNA is TGTGCCACCAGCACCGGGACAGGGAATACCTTTGGCACAGATACGCAGTATTTT. Translating it yields CATSTGTGNTFGTDTQYF. This rearrangement joins TRBV24-1 to TRBJ2-3, with 9 bases matching TRBD1. The germline gives CDR1 KGHDR, CDR2 SFDVKD. This CDR3 has 18 residues. The junction had 14 bases not matched to a gene; V was cut back by 7 bases and J by 1 base.

A few counts support this clonotype. This CDR3 fails to terminate in the conserved phenylalanine or tryptophan, so it likely reflects a read error. This chain links TRBV7-2 with TRBJ1-2, with 11 bases aligning to TRBD1. With 3 bases clipped from V and 8 bases from J, the junction kept 5 bases outside the gene matches. Looked up from germline, CDR1 is SGHTA and CDR2 is FQGNSA. CDR3 size: 14 residues. CDR3: CASSLDRGLGGYTL. The CDR3 nucleotides are TGTGCCAGCAGCTTGGACAGGGGGCTGGGAGGCTACACCCTC.

This chain connects TRBV24-1 to TRBJ2-5, with TRBD2 matching over 10 bases. J gave up 2 bases and V 4 bases, and 6 bases lay outside the gene matches. Per the germline V gene, CDR1 is KGHDR and CDR2 is SFDVKD. This CDR3 contains 16 residues. CDR3 nucleotide sequence: TGTGCCACCAGTGAGGGCAGCGGGAGGGCACAAGAGACCCAGTACTTC. This gives the protein CATSEGSGRAQETQYF.

The chain uses TRBV24-1 and TRBJ2-7, with unresolved D. The CDR3 sequence is 13 residues long. Trimming shortened V by 0 bases and J by 10 bases, and 12 bases separated the two germline ends. Germline CDR1 KGHDR, CDR2 SFDVKD. Here the CDR3 DNA reads TGTGCCACCAGTGATTTGAGTTCCGGACCCCAGTACTTC. As protein: CATSDLSSGPQYF.